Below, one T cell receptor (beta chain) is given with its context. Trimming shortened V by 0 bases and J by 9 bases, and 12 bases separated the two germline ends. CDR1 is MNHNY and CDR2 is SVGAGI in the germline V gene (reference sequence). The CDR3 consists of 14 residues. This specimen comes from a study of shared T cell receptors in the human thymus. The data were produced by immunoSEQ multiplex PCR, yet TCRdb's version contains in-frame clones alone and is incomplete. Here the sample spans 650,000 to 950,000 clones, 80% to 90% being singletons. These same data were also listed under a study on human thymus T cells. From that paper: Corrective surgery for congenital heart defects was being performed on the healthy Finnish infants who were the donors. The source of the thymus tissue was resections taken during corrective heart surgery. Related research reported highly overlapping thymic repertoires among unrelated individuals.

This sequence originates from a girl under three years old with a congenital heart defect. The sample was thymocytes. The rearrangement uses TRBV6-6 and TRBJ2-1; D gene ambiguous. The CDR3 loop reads CASSYSRQAREQFF. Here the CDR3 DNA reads TGTGCCAGCAGTTACTCAAGGCAGGCGCGTGAGCAGTTCTTC.